This T cell receptor (beta chain) was sequenced in a study of CD8+ T cells in alopecia areata. Study findings and constraints: Higher clonality than in normal scalp was seen in lesional scalp, especially alopecia totalis/universalis. Uncertainty remains about how baseline CD8+ expansion links to response, with one nonresponder.

The treatment denotes: oral pan-JAK inhibitor, 5-10 mg twice daily. Looked up from germline, CDR1 is MNHEY and CDR2 is SMNVEV (reference sequence). The CDR3 length is 15 residues. V lost 4 bases and J lost 6; bases outside the gene matches: 9. As concerns this clone: The antigen is not known.

cDNA prepared by RNA extraction and subsequent reverse transcription served as the template for sequencing. The data were produced by immunoSEQ multiplex PCR, yet TCRdb's version contains in-frame clones alone and is incomplete. The table has fewer than 110,000 clones, 84% seen once. The sequencing used CD8+ T cells sorted from blood, collected at week 24, from a patient treated with tofacitinib. The clonotype was recovered from a human donor with alopecia areata. This chain joins TRBV27 and TRBJ1-2, with 9 bases lining up with TRBD1. In DNA form, the CDR3 reads TGTGCCAGCAGTTCCCCCGGGACAGGGAGCGATGGCTACACCTTC. Protein: CASSSPGTGSDGYTF.